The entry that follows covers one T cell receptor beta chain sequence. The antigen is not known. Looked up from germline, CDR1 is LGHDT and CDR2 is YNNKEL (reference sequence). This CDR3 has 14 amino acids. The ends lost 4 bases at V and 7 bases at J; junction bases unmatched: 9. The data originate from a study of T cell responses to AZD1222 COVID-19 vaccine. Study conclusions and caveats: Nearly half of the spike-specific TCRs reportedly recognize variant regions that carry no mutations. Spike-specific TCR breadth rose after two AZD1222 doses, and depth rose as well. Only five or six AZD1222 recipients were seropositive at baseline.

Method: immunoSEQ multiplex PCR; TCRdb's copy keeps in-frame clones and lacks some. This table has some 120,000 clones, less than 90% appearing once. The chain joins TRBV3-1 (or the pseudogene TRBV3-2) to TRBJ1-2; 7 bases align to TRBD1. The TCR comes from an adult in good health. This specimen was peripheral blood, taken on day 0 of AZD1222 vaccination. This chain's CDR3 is CASSPSQTGSGYTF. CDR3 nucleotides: TGTGCCAGCAGCCCCTCCCAGACAGGGTCTGGCTACACCTTC.